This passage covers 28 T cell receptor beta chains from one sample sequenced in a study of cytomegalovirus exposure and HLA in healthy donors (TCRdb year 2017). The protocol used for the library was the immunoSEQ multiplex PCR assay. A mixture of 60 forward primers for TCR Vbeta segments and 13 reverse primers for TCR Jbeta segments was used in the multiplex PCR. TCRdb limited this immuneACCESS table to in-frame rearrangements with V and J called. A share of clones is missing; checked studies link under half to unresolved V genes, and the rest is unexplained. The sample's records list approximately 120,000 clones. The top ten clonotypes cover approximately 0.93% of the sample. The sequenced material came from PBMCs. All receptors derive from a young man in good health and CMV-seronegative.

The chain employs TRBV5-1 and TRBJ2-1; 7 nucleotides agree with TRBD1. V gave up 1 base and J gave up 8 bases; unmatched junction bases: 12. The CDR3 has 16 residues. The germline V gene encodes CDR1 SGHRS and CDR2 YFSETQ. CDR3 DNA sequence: TGCGCCAGCAGCTTGAGAGGGGGCGAATCGAGGGATGAGCAGTTCTTC. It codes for CASSLRGGESRDEQFF.

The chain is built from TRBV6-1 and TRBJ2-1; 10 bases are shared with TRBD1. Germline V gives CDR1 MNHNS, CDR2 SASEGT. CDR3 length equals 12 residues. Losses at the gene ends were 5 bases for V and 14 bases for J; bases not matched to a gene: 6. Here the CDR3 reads CASSPGQGREFF. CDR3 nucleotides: TGTGCCAGCAGTCCGGGACAGGGGCGGGAGTTCTTC.

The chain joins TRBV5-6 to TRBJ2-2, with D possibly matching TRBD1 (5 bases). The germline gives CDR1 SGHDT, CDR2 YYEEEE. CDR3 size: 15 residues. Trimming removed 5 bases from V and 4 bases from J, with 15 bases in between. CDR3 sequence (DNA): TGTGCCAGCAGTGTCGCGTCAGGGTTCACCGGGGAGCTGTTTTTT. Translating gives CASSVASGFTGELFF.

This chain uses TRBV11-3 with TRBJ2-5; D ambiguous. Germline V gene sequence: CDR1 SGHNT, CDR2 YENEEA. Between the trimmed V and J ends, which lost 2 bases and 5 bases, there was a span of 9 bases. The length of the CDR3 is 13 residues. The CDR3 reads CASSLYLGETQYF. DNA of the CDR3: TGTGCCAGCAGCTTATATTTGGGCGAGACCCAGTACTTC.

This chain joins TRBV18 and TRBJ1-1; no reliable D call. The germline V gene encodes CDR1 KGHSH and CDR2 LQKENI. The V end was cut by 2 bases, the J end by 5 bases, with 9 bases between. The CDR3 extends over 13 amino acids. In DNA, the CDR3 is TGTGCCAGCTCACCAGCAGGAGGTACTGAAGCTTTCTTT. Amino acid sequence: CASSPAGGTEAFF.

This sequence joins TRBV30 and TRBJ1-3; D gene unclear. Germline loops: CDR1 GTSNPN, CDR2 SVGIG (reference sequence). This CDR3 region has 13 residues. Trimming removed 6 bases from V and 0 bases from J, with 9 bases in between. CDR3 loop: CACPEGSGNTIYF. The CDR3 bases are TGTGCCTGCCCGGAGGGCTCTGGAAACACCATATATTTT.

This CDR3 is CASSNGLAGETQYF. The DNA for the CDR3 is TGTGCCAGCAGCAACGGACTAGCGGGAGAGACCCAGTACTTC. This chain connects TRBV9 to TRBJ2-5; TRBD2 agrees at 11 bases. CDR3 length equals 14 residues. Germline-derived CDR1 and CDR2 are SGDLS and YYNGEE. Trimming cost V 4 bases and J 4 bases; bases outside gene matches: 3.

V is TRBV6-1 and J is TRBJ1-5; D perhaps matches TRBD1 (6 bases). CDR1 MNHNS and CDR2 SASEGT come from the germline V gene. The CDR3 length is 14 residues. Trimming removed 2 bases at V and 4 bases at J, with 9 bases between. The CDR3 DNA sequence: TGTGCCAGCAGTGAACAAAGGGGGAATCAGCCCCAGCATTTT. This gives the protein CASSEQRGNQPQHF.

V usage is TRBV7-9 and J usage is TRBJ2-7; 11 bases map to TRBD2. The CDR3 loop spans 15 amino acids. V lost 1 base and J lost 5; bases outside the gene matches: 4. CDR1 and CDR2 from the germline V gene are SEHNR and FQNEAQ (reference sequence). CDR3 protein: CASSLVGSGRDEQYF. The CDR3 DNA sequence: TGTGCCAGCAGCTTAGTGGGTAGCGGGAGGGACGAGCAGTACTTC.

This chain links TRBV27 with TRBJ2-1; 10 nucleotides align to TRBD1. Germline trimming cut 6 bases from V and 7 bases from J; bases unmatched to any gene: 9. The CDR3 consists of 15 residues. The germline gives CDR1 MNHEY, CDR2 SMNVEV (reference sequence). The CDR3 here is CASSLDRGRRNEQFF. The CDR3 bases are TGTGCCAGCAGCTTGGACAGGGGGAGAAGGAATGAGCAGTTCTTC.

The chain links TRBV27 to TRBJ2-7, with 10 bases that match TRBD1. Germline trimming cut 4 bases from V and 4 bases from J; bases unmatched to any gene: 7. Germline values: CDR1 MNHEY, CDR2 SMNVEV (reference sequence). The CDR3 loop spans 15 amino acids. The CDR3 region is CASSSRTGGSYEQYF. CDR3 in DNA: TGTGCCAGCAGTTCGCGGACAGGGGGATCTTACGAGCAGTACTTC.

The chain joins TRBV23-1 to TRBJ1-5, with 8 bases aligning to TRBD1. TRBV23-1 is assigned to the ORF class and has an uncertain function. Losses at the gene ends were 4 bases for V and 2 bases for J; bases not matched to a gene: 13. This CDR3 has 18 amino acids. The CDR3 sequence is CASSLDRAGPNGNQPQHF. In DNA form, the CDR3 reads TGCGCCAGCAGTCTGGACAGGGCCGGCCCCAACGGCAATCAGCCCCAGCATTTT.

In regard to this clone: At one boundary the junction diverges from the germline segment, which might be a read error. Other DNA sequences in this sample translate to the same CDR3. The CDR3 here is CAWSKEARLNSPLHF. CDR3 nucleotide sequence: TGCGCCTGGAGCAAGGAGGCCCGACTGAATTCACCCCTCCACTTT. The rearrangement uses TRBV30 and TRBJ1-6; no clear D. The CDR3 contains 15 residues. CDR1 and CDR2 from the germline V gene are GTSNPN and SVGIG (reference sequence).

CDR3 protein: CASSAQGTRVYEQYF. CDR3 bases: TGTGCCAGCAGTGCCCAAGGGACAAGAGTCTACGAGCAGTACTTC. V and J are TRBV6-1 and TRBJ2-7, with a tentative D call TRBD1 (6 bases). Between the trimmed V and J ends, which lost 4 bases and 3 bases, there was a span of 16 bases. The CDR3 length is 15 residues. Germline CDR1 is MNHNS and CDR2 is SASEGT.

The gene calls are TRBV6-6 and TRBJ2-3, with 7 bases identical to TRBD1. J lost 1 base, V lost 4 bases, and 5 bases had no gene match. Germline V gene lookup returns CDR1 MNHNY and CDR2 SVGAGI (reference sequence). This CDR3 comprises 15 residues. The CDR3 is CASSWITGGTDTQYF. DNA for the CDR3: TGTGCCAGCAGTTGGATCACAGGGGGCACAGATACGCAGTATTTT.

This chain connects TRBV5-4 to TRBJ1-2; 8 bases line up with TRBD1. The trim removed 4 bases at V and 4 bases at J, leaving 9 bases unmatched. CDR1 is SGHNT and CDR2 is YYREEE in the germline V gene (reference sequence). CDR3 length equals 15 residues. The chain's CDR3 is CASSGGQGRVYGYTF. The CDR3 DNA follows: TGTGCCAGCAGCGGCGGACAGGGAAGGGTCTATGGCTACACCTTC.

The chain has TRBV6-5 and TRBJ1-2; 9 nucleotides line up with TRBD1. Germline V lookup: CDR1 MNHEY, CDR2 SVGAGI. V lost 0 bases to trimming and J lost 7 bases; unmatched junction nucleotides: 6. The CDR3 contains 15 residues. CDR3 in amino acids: CASSYSRQGERGYTF. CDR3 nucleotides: TGTGCCAGCAGTTACTCGAGACAGGGGGAACGTGGCTACACCTTC.

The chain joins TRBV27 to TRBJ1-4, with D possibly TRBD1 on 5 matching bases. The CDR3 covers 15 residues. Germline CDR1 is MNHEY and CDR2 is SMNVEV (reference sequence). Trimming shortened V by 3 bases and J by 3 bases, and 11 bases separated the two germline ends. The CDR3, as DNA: TGTGCCAGCAGTTTCTCCGGGGGTGCTAATGAAAAACTGTTTTTT. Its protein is CASSFSGGANEKLFF.

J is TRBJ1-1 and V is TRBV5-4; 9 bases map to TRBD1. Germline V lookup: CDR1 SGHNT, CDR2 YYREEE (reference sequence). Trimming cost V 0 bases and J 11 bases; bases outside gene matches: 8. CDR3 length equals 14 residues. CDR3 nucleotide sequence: TGTGCCAGCAGCTTGGAAATACAGGGGGCCGGTGCTTTCTTT. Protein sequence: CASSLEIQGAGAFF.

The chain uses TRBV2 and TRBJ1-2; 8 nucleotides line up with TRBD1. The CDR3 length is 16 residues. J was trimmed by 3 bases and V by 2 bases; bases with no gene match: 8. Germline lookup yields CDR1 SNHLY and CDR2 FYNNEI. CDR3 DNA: TGTGCCAGCAGTGAAACGCAGGGGGCGACGTACTATGGCTACACCTTC. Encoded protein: CASSETQGATYYGYTF.

Here the CDR3 DNA reads TGTGCCAGCAGTGACACGGCGGGGAAACTGTTTTTT. It yields the protein CASSDTAGKLFF. The chain combines TRBV2 with TRBJ1-4, with no clear D. The CDR3 has 12 residues. The ends were cut back, 3 bases at V and 11 bases at J, with 10 bases in the middle. CDR1 is SNHLY, CDR2 FYNNEI, per germline.

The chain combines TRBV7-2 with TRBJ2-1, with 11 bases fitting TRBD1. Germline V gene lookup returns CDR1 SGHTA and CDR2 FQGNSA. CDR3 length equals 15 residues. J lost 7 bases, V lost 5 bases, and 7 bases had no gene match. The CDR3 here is CASSLRGQGGNEQFF. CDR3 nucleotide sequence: TGTGCCAGCAGCCTAAGGGGACAGGGGGGAAATGAGCAGTTCTTC. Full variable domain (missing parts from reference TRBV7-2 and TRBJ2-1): GAGVSQSPSNKVTEKGKDVELRCDPISGHTALYWYRQSLGQGLEFLIYFQGNSAPDKSGLPSDRFSAERTGGSVSTLTIQRTQQEDSAVYLCASSLRGQGGNEQFFGPGTRLTVL.

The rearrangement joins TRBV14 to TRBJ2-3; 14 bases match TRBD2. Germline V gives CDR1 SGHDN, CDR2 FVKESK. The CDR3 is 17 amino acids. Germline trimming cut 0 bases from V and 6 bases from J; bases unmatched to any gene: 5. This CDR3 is CASSQDRTSGGPDTQYF. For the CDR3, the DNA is TGTGCCAGCAGCCAAGACAGGACTAGCGGGGGGCCGGATACGCAGTATTTT.

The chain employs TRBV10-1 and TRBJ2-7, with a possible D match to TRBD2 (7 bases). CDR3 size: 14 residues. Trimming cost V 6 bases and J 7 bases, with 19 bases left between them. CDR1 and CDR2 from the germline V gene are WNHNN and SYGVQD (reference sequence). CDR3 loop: CASRPSGLGGEQYF. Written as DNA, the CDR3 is TGCGCCAGCAGACCTAGCGGCTTAGGGGGTGAGCAGTACTTC.

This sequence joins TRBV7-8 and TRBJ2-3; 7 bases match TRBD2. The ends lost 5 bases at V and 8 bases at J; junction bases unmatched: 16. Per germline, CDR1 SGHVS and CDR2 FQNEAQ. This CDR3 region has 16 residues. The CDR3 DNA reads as TGTGCCAGCAGCGGGGGGGGGTCTAGTTCGCTCGGTACGCAGTATTTT. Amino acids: CASSGGGSSSLGTQYF.

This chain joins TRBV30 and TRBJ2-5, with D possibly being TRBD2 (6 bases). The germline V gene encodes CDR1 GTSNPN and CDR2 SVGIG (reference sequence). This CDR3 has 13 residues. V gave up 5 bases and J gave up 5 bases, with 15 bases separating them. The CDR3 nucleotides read TGTGCCTGGGAGCCCGGGAGACGGGAGACCCAGTACTTC. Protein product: CAWEPGRRETQYF. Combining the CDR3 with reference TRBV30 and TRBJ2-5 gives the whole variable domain SQTIHQWPATLVQPVGSPLSLECTVEGTSNPNLYWYRQAAGRGLQLLFYSVGIGQISSEVPQNLSASRPQDRQFILSSKKLLLSDSGFYLCAWEPGRRETQYFGPGTRLLVL.

CDR3 loop: CASSLLNRGGTEAFF. The CDR3 DNA is TGCGCCAGCAGCTTGTTGAACAGGGGGGGTACTGAAGCTTTCTTT. The chain recombines TRBV5-1 with TRBJ1-1, with 8 bases that match TRBD1. Germline-derived CDR1 and CDR2 are SGHRS and YFSETQ. The CDR3 spans 15 residues. J gave up 5 bases and V 1 base, and 7 bases lay outside the gene matches.

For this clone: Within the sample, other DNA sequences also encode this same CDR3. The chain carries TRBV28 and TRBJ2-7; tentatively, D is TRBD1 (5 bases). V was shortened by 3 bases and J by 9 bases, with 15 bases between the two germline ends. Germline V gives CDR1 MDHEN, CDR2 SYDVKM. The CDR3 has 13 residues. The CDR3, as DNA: TGTGCCAGCAGTTTTGGACAAGGGTTAGGGCAGTACTTC. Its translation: CASSFGQGLGQYF.